Sequencing of this T cell receptor (beta chain) was carried out in a study of CD8 T cells in ankylosing spondylitis. The CDR3 consists of 15 residues. Germline values: CDR1 KGHDR, CDR2 SFDVKD. The V gene lost 3 bases and the J gene lost 2 bases, with 11 bases spanning the gap. Study-level findings and limits: The study looked at matched synovial fluid samples from ankylosing spondylitis patients. Disease-linked clones were reported to be significantly enriched there. It appeared that ankylosing spondylitis blood was characterized by a TCR beta motif of 8 or 9 highly homologous variants.

This clonotype was recorded at least ten times. Its antigen is not known. Generation of TCR beta libraries employed quantitative 5'-RACE incorporating molecular barcodes. TCRdb independently ran MiXCR on the 5' RACE reads; one entry per CDR3 protein. The repertoire has 200,000 or so distinct CDR3 sequences, roughly 18% of them found once; the top ten carry around 4.5%. This chain connects TRBV24-1 to TRBJ2-3; weak D call: TRBD2 (6 bases). What was sequenced was blood, either unsorted or a sorted T cell fraction (not recorded which). This clonotype was obtained from a male donor between 10 and 30 years old with ankylosing spondylitis or in good health (not recorded which). CDR3 in amino acids: CATSDRRAITDTQYF. The CDR3 coding sequence is TGTGCCACCAGTGATCGGAGGGCCATCACAGATACGCAGTATTTT.